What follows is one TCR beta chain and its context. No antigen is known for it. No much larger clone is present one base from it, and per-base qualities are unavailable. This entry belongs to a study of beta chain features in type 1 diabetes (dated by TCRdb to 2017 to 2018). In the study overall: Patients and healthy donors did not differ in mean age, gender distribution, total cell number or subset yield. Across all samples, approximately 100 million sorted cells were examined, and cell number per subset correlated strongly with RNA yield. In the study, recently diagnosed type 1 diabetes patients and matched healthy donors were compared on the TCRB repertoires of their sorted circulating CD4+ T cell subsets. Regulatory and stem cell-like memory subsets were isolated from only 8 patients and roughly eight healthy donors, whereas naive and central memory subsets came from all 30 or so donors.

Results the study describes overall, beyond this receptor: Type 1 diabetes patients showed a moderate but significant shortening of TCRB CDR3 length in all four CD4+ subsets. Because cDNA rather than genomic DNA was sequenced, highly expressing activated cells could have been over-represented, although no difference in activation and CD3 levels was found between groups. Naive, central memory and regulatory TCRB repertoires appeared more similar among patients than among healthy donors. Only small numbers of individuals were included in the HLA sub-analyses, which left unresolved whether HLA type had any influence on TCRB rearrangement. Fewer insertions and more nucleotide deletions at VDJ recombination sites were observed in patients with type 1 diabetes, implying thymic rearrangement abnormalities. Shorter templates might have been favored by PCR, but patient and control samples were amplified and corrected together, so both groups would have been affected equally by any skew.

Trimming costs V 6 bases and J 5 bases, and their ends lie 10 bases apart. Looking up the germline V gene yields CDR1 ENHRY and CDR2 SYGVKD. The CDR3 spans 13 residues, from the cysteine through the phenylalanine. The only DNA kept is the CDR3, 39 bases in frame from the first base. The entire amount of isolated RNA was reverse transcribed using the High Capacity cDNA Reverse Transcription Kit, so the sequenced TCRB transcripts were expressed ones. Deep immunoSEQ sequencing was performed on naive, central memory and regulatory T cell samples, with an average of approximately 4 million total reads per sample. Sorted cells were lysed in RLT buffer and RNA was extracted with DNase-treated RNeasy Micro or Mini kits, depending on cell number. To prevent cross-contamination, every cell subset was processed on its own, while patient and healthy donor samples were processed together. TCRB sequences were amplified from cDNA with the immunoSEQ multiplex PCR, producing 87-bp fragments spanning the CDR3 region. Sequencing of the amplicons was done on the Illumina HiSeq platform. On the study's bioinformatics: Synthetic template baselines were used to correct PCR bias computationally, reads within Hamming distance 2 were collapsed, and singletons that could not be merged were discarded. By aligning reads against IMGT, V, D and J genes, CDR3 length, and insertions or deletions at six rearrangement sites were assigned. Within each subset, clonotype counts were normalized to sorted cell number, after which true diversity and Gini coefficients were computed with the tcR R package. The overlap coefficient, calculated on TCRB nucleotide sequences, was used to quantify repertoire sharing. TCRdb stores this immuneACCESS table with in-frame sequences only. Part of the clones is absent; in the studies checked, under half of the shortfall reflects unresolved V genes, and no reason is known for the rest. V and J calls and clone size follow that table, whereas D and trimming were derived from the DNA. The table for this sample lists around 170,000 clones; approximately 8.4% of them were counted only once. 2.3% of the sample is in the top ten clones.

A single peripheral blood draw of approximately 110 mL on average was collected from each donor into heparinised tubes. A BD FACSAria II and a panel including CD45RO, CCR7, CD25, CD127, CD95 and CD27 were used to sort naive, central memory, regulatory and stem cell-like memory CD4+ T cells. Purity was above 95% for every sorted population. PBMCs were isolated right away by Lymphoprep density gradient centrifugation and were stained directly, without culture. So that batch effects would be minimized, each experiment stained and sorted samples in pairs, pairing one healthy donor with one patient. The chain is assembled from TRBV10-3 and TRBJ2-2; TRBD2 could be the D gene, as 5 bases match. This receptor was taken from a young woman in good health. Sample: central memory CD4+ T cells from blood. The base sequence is TGTGCCATCAGAAGAGAGGGAACCGGGGAGCTGTTTTTT. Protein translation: CAIRREGTGELFF.